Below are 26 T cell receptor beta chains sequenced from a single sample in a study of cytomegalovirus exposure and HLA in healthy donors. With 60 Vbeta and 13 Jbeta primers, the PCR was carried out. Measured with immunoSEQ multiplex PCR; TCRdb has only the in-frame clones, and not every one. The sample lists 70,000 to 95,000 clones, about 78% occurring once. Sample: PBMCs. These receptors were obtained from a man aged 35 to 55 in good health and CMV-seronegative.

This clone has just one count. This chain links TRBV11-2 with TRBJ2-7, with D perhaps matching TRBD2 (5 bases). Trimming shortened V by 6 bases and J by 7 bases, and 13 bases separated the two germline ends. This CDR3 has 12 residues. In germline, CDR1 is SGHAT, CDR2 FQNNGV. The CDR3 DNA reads TGTGCCAGCAGGGAGGTCTCGGGGGAGCAGTACTTC. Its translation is CASREVSGEQYF.

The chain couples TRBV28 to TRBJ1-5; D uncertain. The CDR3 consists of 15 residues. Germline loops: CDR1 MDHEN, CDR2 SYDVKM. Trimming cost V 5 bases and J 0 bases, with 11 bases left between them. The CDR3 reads CASSRLVDSNQPQHF. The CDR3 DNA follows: TGTGCCAGCAGTCGGCTAGTAGATAGCAATCAGCCCCAGCATTTT.

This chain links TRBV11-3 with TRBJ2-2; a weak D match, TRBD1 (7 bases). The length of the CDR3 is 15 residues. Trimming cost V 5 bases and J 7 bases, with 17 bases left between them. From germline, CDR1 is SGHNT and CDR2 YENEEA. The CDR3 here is CASSQGGGLDGELFF. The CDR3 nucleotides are TGTGCCAGCAGCCAGGGGGGCGGCTTGGACGGGGAGCTGTTTTTT.

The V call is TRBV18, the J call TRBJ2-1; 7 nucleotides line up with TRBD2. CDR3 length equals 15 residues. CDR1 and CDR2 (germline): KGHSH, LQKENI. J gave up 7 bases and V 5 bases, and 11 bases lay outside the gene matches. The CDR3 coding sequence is TGTGCCAGCTCAGGGAGCCAGCGGGAAGGGAATGAGCAGTTCTTC. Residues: CASSGSQREGNEQFF.

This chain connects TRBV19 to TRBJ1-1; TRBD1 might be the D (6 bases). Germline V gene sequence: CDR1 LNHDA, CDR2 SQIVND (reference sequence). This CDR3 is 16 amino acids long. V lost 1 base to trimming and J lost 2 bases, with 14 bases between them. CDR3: CASSIGHTGNNTEAFF. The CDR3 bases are TGTGCCAGTAGTATAGGCCATACAGGGAATAACACTGAAGCTTTCTTT.

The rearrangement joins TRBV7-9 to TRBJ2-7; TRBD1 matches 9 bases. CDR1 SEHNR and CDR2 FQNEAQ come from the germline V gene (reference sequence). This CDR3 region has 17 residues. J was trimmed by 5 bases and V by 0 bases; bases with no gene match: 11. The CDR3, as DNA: TGTGCCAGCAGCTTAGCTGGACAGGGGTTTTCTCACCACGAGCAGTACTTC. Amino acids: CASSLAGQGFSHHEQYF.

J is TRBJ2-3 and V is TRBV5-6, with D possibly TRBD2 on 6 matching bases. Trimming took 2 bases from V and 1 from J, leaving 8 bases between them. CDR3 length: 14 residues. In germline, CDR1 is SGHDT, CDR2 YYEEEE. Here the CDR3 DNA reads TGTGCCAGCAGCTTCTCTAGCGGCACAGATACGCAGTATTTT. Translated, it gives CASSFSSGTDTQYF.

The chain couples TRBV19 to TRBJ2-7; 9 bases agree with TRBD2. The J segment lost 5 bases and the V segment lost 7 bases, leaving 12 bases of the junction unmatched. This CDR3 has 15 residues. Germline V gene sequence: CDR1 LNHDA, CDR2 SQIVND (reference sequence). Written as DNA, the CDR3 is TGTGCCAGTAATTGGGCTAGCGGGAACCTCGACGAGCAGTACTTC. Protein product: CASNWASGNLDEQYF.

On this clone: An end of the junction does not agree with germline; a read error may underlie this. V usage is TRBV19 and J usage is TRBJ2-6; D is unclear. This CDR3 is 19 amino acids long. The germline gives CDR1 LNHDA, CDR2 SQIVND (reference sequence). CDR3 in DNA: TGTGCCAGTAGTATTTTCGATACAGCCCAACTTTCTGTGGCCAACGTCCTGACTTTC. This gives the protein CASSIFDTAQLSVANVLTF.

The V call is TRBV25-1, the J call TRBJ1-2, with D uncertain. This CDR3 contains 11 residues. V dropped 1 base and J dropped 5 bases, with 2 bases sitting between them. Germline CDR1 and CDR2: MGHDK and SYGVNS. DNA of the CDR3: TGTGCCAGCAGTGAATCGTATGGCTACACCTTC. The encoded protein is CASSESYGYTF.

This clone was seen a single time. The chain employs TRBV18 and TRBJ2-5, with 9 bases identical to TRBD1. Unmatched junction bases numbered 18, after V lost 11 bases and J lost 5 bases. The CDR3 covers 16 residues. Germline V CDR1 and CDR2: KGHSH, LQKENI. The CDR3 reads CASEKSAGQGWETQYF. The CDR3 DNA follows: TGTGCCTCCGAGAAATCGGCGGGACAGGGTTGGGAGACCCAGTACTTC.

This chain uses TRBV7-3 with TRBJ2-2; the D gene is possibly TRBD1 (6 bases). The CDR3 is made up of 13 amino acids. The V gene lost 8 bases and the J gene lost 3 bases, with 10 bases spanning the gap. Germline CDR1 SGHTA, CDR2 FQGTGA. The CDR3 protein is CASATGYTGELFF. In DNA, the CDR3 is TGTGCCAGCGCCACAGGGTACACCGGGGAGCTGTTTTTT.

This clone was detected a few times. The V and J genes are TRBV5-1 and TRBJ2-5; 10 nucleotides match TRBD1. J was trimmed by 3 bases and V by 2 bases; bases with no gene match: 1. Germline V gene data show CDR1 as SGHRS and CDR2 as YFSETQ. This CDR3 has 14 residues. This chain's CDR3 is CASSFGQGEETQYF. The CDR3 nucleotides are TGCGCCAGCAGCTTTGGACAGGGGGAAGAGACCCAGTACTTC.

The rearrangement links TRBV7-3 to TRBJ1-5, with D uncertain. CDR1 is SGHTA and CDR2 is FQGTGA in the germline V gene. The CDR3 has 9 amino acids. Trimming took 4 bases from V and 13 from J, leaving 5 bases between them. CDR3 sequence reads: CASSSTQHF. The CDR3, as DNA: TGTGCCAGCAGCTCCACTCAGCATTTT.

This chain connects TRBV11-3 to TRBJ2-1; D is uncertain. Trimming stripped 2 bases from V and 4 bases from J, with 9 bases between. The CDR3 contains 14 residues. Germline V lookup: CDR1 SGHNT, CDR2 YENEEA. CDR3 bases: TGTGCCAGCAGCTTATCTGCAGGTTACAATGAGCAGTTCTTC. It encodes CASSLSAGYNEQFF.

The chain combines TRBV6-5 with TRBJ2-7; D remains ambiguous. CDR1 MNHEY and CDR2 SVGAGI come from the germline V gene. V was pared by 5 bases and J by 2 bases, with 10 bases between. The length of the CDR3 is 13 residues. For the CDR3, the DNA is TGTGCCAGCAGTGGGCCAGCTCCCTACGAGCAGTACTTC. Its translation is CASSGPAPYEQYF.

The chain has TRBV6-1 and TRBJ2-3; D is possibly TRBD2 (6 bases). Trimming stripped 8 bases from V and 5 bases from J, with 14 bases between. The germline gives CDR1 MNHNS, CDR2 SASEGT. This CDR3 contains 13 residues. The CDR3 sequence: CASGRESVDTQYF. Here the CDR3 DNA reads TGTGCCAGCGGTCGGGAGTCGGTAGATACGCAGTATTTT.

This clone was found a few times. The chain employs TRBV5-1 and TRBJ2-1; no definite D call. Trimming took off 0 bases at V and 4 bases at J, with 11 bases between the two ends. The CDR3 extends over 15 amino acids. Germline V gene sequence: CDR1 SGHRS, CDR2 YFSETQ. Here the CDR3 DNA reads TGCGCCAGCAGCTTGGGGGCCCCTCGGTACAATGAGCAGTTCTTC. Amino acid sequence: CASSLGAPRYNEQFF.

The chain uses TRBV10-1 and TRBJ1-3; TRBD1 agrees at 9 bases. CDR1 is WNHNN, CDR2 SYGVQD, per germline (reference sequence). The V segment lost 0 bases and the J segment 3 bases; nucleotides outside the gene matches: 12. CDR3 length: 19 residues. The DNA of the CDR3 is TGCGCCAGCAGTGAGTCGATATTCCCGGGACAGGGTGATGGAAACACCATATATTTT. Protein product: CASSESIFPGQGDGNTIYF.

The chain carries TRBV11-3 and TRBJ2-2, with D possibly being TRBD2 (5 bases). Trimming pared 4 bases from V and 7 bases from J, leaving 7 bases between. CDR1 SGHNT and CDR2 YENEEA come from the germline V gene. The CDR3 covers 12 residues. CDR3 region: CASSYGVGELFF. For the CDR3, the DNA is TGTGCCAGCAGCTACGGGGTCGGGGAGCTGTTTTTT.

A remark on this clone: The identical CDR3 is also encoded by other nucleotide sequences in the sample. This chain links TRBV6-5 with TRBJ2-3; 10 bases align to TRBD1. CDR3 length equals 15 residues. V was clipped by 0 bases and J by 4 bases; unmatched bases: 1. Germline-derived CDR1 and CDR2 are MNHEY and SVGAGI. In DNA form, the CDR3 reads TGTGCCAGCAGTTACTCCGGGACAGGGGCAGATACGCAGTATTTT. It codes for CASSYSGTGADTQYF.

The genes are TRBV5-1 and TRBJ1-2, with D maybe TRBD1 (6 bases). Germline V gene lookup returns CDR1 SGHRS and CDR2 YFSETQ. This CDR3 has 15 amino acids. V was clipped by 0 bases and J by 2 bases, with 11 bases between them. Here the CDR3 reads CASSLAMTGNYGYTF. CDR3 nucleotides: TGCGCCAGCAGCTTGGCCATGACAGGAAACTATGGCTACACCTTC.

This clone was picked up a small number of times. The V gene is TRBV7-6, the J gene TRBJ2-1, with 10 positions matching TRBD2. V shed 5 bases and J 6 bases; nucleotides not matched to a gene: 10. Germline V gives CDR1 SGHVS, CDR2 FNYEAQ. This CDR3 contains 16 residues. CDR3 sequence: CASSQQPGLALNEQFF. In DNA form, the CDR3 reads TGTGCCAGCAGCCAACAGCCGGGACTAGCGCTCAATGAGCAGTTCTTC. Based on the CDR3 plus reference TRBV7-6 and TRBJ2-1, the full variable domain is GAGVSQSPRYKVTKRGQDVALRCDPISGHVSLYWYRQALGQGPEFLTYFNYEAQQDKSGLPNDRFSAERPEGSISTLTIQRTEQRDSAMYRCASSQQPGLALNEQFFGPGTRLTVL.

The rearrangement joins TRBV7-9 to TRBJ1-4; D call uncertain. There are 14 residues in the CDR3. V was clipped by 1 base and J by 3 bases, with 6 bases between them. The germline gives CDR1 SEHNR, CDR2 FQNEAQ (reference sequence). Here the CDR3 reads CASSLGHSNEKLFF. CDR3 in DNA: TGTGCCAGCAGCTTAGGACATTCTAATGAAAAACTGTTTTTT.

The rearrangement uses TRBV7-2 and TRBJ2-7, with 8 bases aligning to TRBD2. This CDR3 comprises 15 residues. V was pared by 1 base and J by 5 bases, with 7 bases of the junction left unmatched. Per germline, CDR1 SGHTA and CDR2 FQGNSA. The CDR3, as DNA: TGTGCCAGCAGCTTAGTTACGGGGGGGGGTAACGAGCAGTACTTC. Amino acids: CASSLVTGGGNEQYF.

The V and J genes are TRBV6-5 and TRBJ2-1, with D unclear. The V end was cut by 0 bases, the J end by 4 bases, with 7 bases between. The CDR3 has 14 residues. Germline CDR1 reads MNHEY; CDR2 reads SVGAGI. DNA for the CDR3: TGTGCCAGCAGTTACTCCGCAGTTTACAATGAGCAGTTCTTC. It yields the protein CASSYSAVYNEQFF.